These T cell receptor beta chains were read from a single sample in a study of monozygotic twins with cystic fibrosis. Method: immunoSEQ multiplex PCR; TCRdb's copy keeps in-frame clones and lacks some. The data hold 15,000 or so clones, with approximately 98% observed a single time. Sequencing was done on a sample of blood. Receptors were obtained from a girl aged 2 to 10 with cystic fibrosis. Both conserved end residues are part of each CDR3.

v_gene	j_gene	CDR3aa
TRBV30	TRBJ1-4	CAWSGGQGFEKLFF
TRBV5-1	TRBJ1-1	CASSLRGDEAFF
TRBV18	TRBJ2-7	CASSPNSGPSYEQYF
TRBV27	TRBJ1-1	CASSLIAAVYTEAFF
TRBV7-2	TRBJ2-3	CASSRALDSTDTQYF
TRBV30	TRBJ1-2	CAWSVGTRAQQGYTF
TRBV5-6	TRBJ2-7	CASTTDRAEQYF
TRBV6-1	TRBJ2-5	CASSEFGRGVEETQYF
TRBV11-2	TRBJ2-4	CASSHWDRGVIQYF
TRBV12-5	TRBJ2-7	CASGSTRLAAYEQYF
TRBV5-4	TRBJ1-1	CASSWDRGAEAFF
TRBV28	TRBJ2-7	CASSLGRDRGFYEQYF
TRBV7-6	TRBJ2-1	CASSLISGPEQFF
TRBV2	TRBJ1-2	CASSGLRVPSYGYTF
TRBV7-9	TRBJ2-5	CASSLPRGEREGHETQYF
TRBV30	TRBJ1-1	CAWSVGDFSTEAFF